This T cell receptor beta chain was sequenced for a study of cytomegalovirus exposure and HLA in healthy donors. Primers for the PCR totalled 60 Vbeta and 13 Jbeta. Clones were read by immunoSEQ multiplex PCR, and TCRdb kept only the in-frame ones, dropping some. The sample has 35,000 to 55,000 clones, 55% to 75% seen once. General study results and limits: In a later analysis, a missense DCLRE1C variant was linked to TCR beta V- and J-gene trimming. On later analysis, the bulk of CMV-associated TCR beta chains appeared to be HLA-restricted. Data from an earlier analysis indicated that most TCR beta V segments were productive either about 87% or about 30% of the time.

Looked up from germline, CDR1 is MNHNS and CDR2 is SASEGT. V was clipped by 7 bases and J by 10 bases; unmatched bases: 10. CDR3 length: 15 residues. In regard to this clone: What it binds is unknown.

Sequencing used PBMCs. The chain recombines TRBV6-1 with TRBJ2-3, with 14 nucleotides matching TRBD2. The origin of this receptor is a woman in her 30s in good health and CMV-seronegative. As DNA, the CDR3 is TGTGCCAGCATACCGGGACTAGCGGGAGTGACTTCGCAGTATTTT. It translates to CASIPGLAGVTSQYF.